The T cell receptor beta chain described here comes from a study of cytomegalovirus exposure and HLA in healthy donors. Germline V CDR1 and CDR2: SNHLY, FYNNEI. The CDR3 is 13 amino acids. The V gene lost 2 bases and the J gene lost 9 bases, with 11 bases spanning the gap. Primers: 60 Vbeta forward and 13 Jbeta reverse. Generated by immunoSEQ multiplex PCR, the TCRdb table keeps only in-frame clones and is missing some. The table has under 150,000 clones, over 75% seen once. The table lists this clone with a few counts. The chain links TRBV2 to TRBJ2-1; no reliable D call. The specimen was PBMCs. This TCR came from a woman between 45 and 65 years old in good health and CMV-seropositive. CDR3 bases: TGTGCCAGCAGTGAACCTTTAAGCGCTGAGCAGTTCTTC. This translates into CASSEPLSAEQFF.